This TCR beta chain was retrieved from a study of identical twins. Study-level points and caveats: Donors were not followed over many years; analysis was cross-sectional.

The V gene end was trimmed by 5 bases and the J gene end by 8 bases; junction bases not matched to a gene: 11. CDR1 is SGHNT and CDR2 is YYREEE in the germline V gene (reference sequence). The CDR3 totals 16 residues. As concerns this clonotype: Its target is unknown.

Donors were all healthy Caucasians. TCRdb analysed the 5' RACE reads with MiXCR anew, one entry per CDR3 protein. Seen here are 420,000 or so distinct CDR3 sequences, about a fifth observed once, and the top ten hold roughly 12%. The material sequenced was naive T cells sorted from blood. The TCR sequence derives from a man aged 45-65 years in good health. The J gene is TRBJ2-1, the V gene TRBV5-4; 12 bases agree with TRBD2. CDR3 sequence reads: CASSDPSSGRVDEQFF. In DNA, the CDR3 is TGTGCCAGCAGTGACCCCTCTAGCGGGAGGGTGGATGAGCAGTTCTTC.